A selection of T cell receptor beta chains follows, all from one sample in a study of response to subunit inactivated influenza vaccine. TCRdb recomputed calls from the RT-PCR reads with MiXCR, one row per CDR3 protein. The table has about 540,000 distinct CDR3 sequences, roughly a quarter seen once. In addition, the sample was reused for a study of T cells expressing NK-cell markers.

This specimen consisted of CD4+ T cells sorted from PBMCs, obtained roughly 12 days after vaccination. The receptor set was obtained from a man between 50 and 59 years old who received an inactivated influenza vaccine. Both conserved end residues are part of each CDR3. The size of a clone is reported for some rows only, either as once, few or many, or as a class for expanded clones.

few | TRBV4-3 | 18 | CASSQGLAGGPAYNEQFF
. | TRBV5-1 | 15 | CASSFTGKNTDTQYF
. | TRBV20-1 | 13 | CSAHTGFSYEQYF
many | TRBV15 | 12 | CATRGTIDTQYF
. | TRBV7-2 | 16 | CASSLEPGVNTGELFF
few | TRBV6-1 | 16 | CASRSISGRFFNEQFF
many | TRBV7-2 | 12 | CASSLVGQPQHF
few | TRBV20-1 | 13 | CSASGQGTDTQYF
. | TRBV4-1 | 15 | CASSQVPRGGETQYF
many | TRBV7-2 | 15 | CASIVRGQNYNEQFF
many | TRBV5-1 | 16 | CASSLELQRVTGELFF
. | TRBV5-6 | 15 | CASSFLDSSKNIQYF
. | TRBV20-1 | 13 | CSASRTMQETQYF
. | TRBV16 | 15 | CASSRTGLSNQPQHF
. | TRBV30 | 15 | CAWSVMGIGNQPQHF
. | TRBV10-1 | 20 | CASSESGRVPFISSYNEQFF
. | TRBV7-9 | 14 | CASSSGGIFFEQYF
. | TRBV5-6 | 15 | CASSRGQGSNEKLFF
. | TRBV19 | 15 | CASTPANDRLQPQHF
. | TRBV20-1 | 14 | CSAVDRGGTGELFF
. | TRBV5-6 | 14 | CASSGQMLSTEAFF